These 23 T cell receptor beta chains share one sample of origin, sequenced in a study of blood T cell repertoires in COVID-19. Using immunoSEQ multiplex PCR, the repertoire was profiled, and TCRdb retains in-frame clones only, with some absent. The sample consists of 300,000 to 400,000 clones, roughly nine tenths of them appearing once. Sequenced: PBMCs or T cells enriched from blood (not recorded which). Every receptor here comes from a woman between 25 and 40 years old who had been exposed to COVID-19.

V gene TRBV18 combines with J gene TRBJ1-1; D is unclear. The CDR3 covers 14 residues. CDR1 KGHSH and CDR2 LQKENI come from the germline V gene. Trimming took 3 bases from V and 3 from J, leaving 11 bases between them. Here the CDR3 reads CASSPPGMDTEAFF. For the CDR3, the DNA is TGTGCCAGCTCACCGCCCGGTATGGACACTGAAGCTTTCTTT. Filled out from reference TRBV18 and TRBJ1-1, the complete variable domain reads NAGVMQNPRHLVRRRGQEARLRCSPMKGHSHVYWYRQLPEEGLKFMVYLQKENIIDESGMPKERFSAEFPKEGPSILRIQQVVRGDSAAYFCASSPPGMDTEAFFGQGTRLTVV.

This rearrangement joins TRBV10-1 to TRBJ2-7; D is undetermined. The CDR3 runs to 11 residues. Germline V gene lookup returns CDR1 WNHNN and CDR2 SYGVQD (reference sequence). V was cut by 10 bases and J by 2 bases, with 9 bases left in between. In DNA form, the CDR3 reads TGCGCCATTCTTGGGCCCTACGAGCAGTACTTC. Protein product: CAILGPYEQYF.

This sequence joins TRBV6-2 or TRBV6-3 and TRBJ1-3; D may be TRBD1 (5 bases). V was trimmed by 2 bases and J by 0 bases, leaving 14 bases between them. Per the germline V gene, CDR1 is MNHEY and CDR2 is SVGEGT. This CDR3 region has 17 residues. The CDR3 sequence: CASSYPAGSISGNTIYF. The CDR3, as DNA: TGTGCCAGCAGTTACCCGGCAGGGTCGATCTCTGGAAACACCATATATTTT.

The V call is TRBV3-1 (or the pseudogene TRBV3-2), the J call TRBJ2-2; 9 nucleotides agree with TRBD1. Germline V gene data show CDR1 as LGHDT and CDR2 as YNNKEL (reference sequence). The CDR3 contains 14 residues. The V segment lost 6 bases and the J segment 7 bases; nucleotides outside the gene matches: 6. CDR3 loop: CASSSQGADGELFF. The CDR3 DNA follows: TGTGCCAGCAGTTCACAGGGGGCGGACGGGGAGCTGTTTTTT.

The chain is built from TRBV10-2 and TRBJ2-1; 9 bases align to TRBD1. Germline V gene data show CDR1 as WSHSY and CDR2 as SAAADI. The CDR3 has 17 residues. V was pared by 8 bases and J by 1 base, with 12 bases of the junction left unmatched. The CDR3 DNA reads as TGCGCCAGCGAGGGGACAGGGACAAAATGGTCCTACAATGAGCAGTTCTTC. Translating it yields CASEGTGTKWSYNEQFF.

This clone was found once. CDR3 loop: CSVVPDRENTEAFF. The CDR3 coding sequence is TGCAGCGTTGTGCCGGACAGGGAGAACACTGAAGCTTTCTTT. The rearrangement joins TRBV29-1 to TRBJ1-1; 8 positions match TRBD1. Germline V CDR1 and CDR2: SQVTM, ANQGSEA. The CDR3 totals 14 residues. The J segment lost 1 base and the V segment lost 4 bases, leaving 5 bases of the junction unmatched.

The chain couples TRBV7-2 to TRBJ1-1, with D tentatively TRBD1 (6 bases). Deletions cut 2 bases from V and 4 bases from J, with 11 bases between. The CDR3 loop spans 14 amino acids. Germline V lookup: CDR1 SGHTA, CDR2 FQGNSA. The DNA of the CDR3 is TGTGCCAGCAGCTTACACAGGGAGGGCACTGAAGCTTTCTTT. It codes for CASSLHREGTEAFF.

The chain combines TRBV6-5 with TRBJ1-2; D not certain. The CDR3 is 13 residues long. The germline V gene encodes CDR1 MNHEY and CDR2 SVGAGI. Between the trimmed V and J ends, which lost 10 bases and 8 bases, there was a span of 20 bases. The CDR3 region is CATLGRTGRGYTF. The CDR3 DNA reads as TGTGCCACCCTAGGGCGCACCGGGAGAGGCTACACCTTC.

This clone appeared once. V gene TRBV5-1 combines with J gene TRBJ2-7; 14 positions match TRBD2. CDR3 length: 16 residues. Germline V gene sequence: CDR1 SGHRS, CDR2 YFSETQ. V lost 4 bases and J lost 0; bases outside the gene matches: 3. The CDR3 here is CASSPGTSGGSYEQYF. CDR3 DNA sequence: TGCGCCAGCAGCCCGGGGACTAGCGGGGGCTCCTACGAGCAGTACTTC.

V usage is TRBV5-1 and J usage is TRBJ1-5, with D possibly matching TRBD1 (6 bases). V gave up 4 bases and J gave up 1 base, with 12 bases separating them. The CDR3 is 15 residues long. CDR1 and CDR2 (germline): SGHRS, YFSETQ. Here the CDR3 reads CASSEGHKSNQPQHF. CDR3 coding DNA: TGCGCCAGCAGCGAGGGACATAAAAGCAATCAGCCCCAGCATTTT.

This chain joins TRBV28 and TRBJ2-4; TRBD2 agrees at 10 bases. Germline CDR1 reads MDHEN; CDR2 reads SYDVKM. J was trimmed by 2 bases and V by 6 bases; bases with no gene match: 4. The CDR3 runs to 15 residues. Here the CDR3 reads CASRRAGGTKNIQYF. The CDR3 DNA is TGTGCCAGCAGACGAGCGGGGGGGACCAAAAACATTCAGTACTTC.

The chain uses TRBV5-4 and TRBJ2-5; 8 nucleotides align to TRBD1. CDR3 length equals 13 residues. With 4 bases clipped from V and 5 bases from J, the junction kept 4 bases outside the gene matches. Germline lookup yields CDR1 SGHNT and CDR2 YYREEE (reference sequence). The CDR3 DNA sequence: TGTGCCAGCAGCGGACAGGGTGGGGAGACCCAGTACTTC. This codes for CASSGQGGETQYF.

This clone was detected a few times. This sequence joins TRBV11-3 and TRBJ2-7; TRBD2 might be the D (6 bases). The germline V gene encodes CDR1 SGHNT and CDR2 YENEEA. The CDR3 has 15 residues. Trimming removed 0 bases at V and 5 bases at J, with 14 bases between. The CDR3 reads CASSLDQTRSHEQYF. CDR3 DNA sequence: TGTGCCAGCAGCTTAGATCAGACTAGATCCCACGAGCAGTACTTC. Full variable domain (rest looked up from reference TRBV11-3 and TRBJ2-7): EAGVVQSPRYKIIEKKQPVAFWCNPISGHNTLYWYLQNLGQGPELLIRYENEEAVDDSQLPKDRFSAERLKGVDSTLKIQPAELGDSAVYLCASSLDQTRSHEQYFGPGTRLTVT.

J is TRBJ2-7 and V is TRBV5-5; tentatively, D is TRBD1 (6 bases). The germline gives CDR1 SGHKS, CDR2 YYEKEE (reference sequence). The V end lost 2 bases, the J end lost 0 bases, and 9 bases lay between the germline ends. The length of the CDR3 is 14 residues. The CDR3 here is CASSFRDTSYEQYF. CDR3 sequence (DNA): TGTGCCAGCAGCTTCCGGGACACCTCCTACGAGCAGTACTTC. Combining the CDR3 with reference TRBV5-5 and TRBJ2-7 gives the whole variable domain DAGVTQSPTHLIKTRGQQVTLRCSPISGHKSVSWYQQVLGQGPQFIFQYYEKEERGRGNFPDRFSARQFPNYSSELNVNALLLGDSALYLCASSFRDTSYEQYFGPGTRLTVT.

This rearrangement joins TRBV4-2 to TRBJ2-1; 7 bases fit TRBD1. The trim removed 0 bases at V and 4 bases at J, leaving 9 bases unmatched. Germline V gene sequence: CDR1 LGHNA, CDR2 YNFKEQ. This CDR3 spans 17 amino acids. The CDR3 bases are TGTGCCAGCAGCCAAGATTTAAGGGGGCGGCTATACAATGAGCAGTTCTTC. This encodes CASSQDLRGRLYNEQFF.

J is TRBJ2-3 and V is TRBV6-5; TRBD2 aligns across 15 bases. The CDR3 sequence is 16 residues long. J gave up 9 bases and V 2 bases, and 6 bases lay outside the gene matches. Germline V lookup: CDR1 MNHEY, CDR2 SVGAGI. This CDR3 reads CASSYADGLAGGTQYF. The CDR3 nucleotides read TGTGCCAGCAGTTACGCAGACGGACTAGCGGGGGGGACGCAGTATTTT.

This clone was observed once. The V call is TRBV6-5, the J call TRBJ2-6; D unclear. Deletions cut 11 bases from V and 0 bases from J, with 11 bases between. The CDR3 has 14 amino acids. Per germline, CDR1 MNHEY and CDR2 SVGAGI. Here the CDR3 DNA reads TGTGCCGCAAGAGGCGGCTCTGGGGCCAACGTCCTGACTTTC. Its protein is CAARGGSGANVLTF.

The chain recombines TRBV27 with TRBJ2-3; unclear D gene. This CDR3 is 14 amino acids long. Germline V CDR1 and CDR2: MNHEY, SMNVEV (reference sequence). Trimming cost V 8 bases and J 3 bases, with 15 bases left between them. CDR3 DNA sequence: TGTGCCAGCGTATCTCTCGTCGGGACAGATACGCAGTATTTT. Protein sequence: CASVSLVGTDTQYF.

The chain is built from TRBV5-8 and TRBJ2-5, with 7 positions matching TRBD1. V was pared by 4 bases and J by 6 bases, with 12 bases of the junction left unmatched. This CDR3 is 15 amino acids long. Looked up from germline, CDR1 is SGHTS and CDR2 is YDEGEE. The chain's CDR3 is CASSHSQGNGKTQYF. The DNA for the CDR3 is TGTGCCAGCAGCCACTCACAGGGGAATGGAAAGACCCAGTACTTC.

The chain couples TRBV5-1 to TRBJ2-1; a weak D match, TRBD1 (5 bases). This CDR3 has 13 amino acids. Between the trimmed V and J ends, which lost 3 bases and 8 bases, there was a span of 12 bases. The V gene's germline CDR1 is SGHRS and CDR2 YFSETQ. The CDR3 here is CASSSLAGYEQFF. The CDR3 DNA is TGCGCCAGCAGCTCCTTGGCAGGGTATGAGCAGTTCTTC.

The rearrangement uses TRBV5-4 and TRBJ2-3; D perhaps matches TRBD1 (6 bases). This CDR3 is built from 14 residues. Germline lookup yields CDR1 SGHNT and CDR2 YYREEE (reference sequence). V lost 2 bases and J lost 6, with 13 bases in between. CDR3 bases: TGTGCCAGCAGCTTAAATGGGGGCGTCGATACGCAGTATTTT. This sequence encodes CASSLNGGVDTQYF.

The V call is TRBV28, the J call TRBJ1-2; TRBD1 agrees at 8 bases. Per the germline V gene, CDR1 is MDHEN and CDR2 is SYDVKM. This CDR3 has 13 residues. With 4 bases clipped from V and 7 bases from J, the junction kept 5 bases outside the gene matches. The CDR3, as DNA: TGTGCCAGCAGTTCATCAGGGGGCGTTGGCTACACCTTC. Protein product: CASSSSGGVGYTF.

A few counts support this clone. The rearrangement joins TRBV18 to TRBJ1-1; weak D call: TRBD1 (5 bases). Germline CDR1 is KGHSH and CDR2 is LQKENI. CDR3 length equals 14 residues. Trimming left V 3 bases short and J 4 bases short, with 12 bases between. The CDR3 reads CASSPGGAGTEAFF. The CDR3 DNA reads TGTGCCAGCTCACCCGGGGGAGCGGGCACTGAAGCTTTCTTT.